Presented here are 17 T cell receptor beta chains from one specimen sequenced in a study of CD8 T cells in ankylosing spondylitis. Using its own MiXCR run on the 5' RACE reads, TCRdb lists one record per CDR3 protein. Here the sample spans around 210,000 distinct CDR3 sequences, around 8% being singletons. Sequencing was performed on blood, either unsorted or a sorted T cell fraction (not recorded which). Every receptor here comes from a female donor with ankylosing spondylitis or in good health (not recorded which).

This clonotype was counted at least ten times. The rearrangement links TRBV29-1 to TRBJ2-1; a weak D match, TRBD2 (6 bases). CDR3 size: 13 residues. Germline-derived CDR1 and CDR2 are SQVTM and ANQGSEA. The V end lost 6 bases, the J end lost 6 bases, and 15 bases lay between the germline ends. CDR3 region: CSVQRRDFNEQFF. In nucleotides, the CDR3 is TGCAGCGTCCAGAGGAGGGATTTCAATGAGCAGTTCTTC.

In its sample, this clonotype was seen many times. The chain recombines TRBV12-3 or TRBV12-4 with TRBJ1-1, with D unclear. V dropped 1 base and J dropped 5 bases, with 11 bases sitting between them. CDR3 length equals 14 residues. The CDR3 region is CASSLEARRTEAFF. DNA for the CDR3: TGTGCCAGCAGTTTAGAGGCACGTCGAACTGAAGCTTTCTTT.

The genes are TRBV7-2 and TRBJ2-1, with no clear D. Germline loops: CDR1 SGHTA, CDR2 FQGNSA. The length of the CDR3 is 12 residues. V was clipped by 4 bases and J by 9 bases, with 10 bases between them. The CDR3 sequence is CASSYSHGEQFF. The DNA for the CDR3 is TGTGCCAGCAGCTATTCTCACGGTGAGCAGTTCTTC.

A word on this clonotype: A much larger clonotype is one base distant, so this may be a read error. The CDR3 nucleotides read TGTGCCAGCGCCCCGGTGGCGGGAGATCGGTCTGGGGCCAACGCCCTGACTTTC. Amino acid sequence: CASAPVAGDRSGANALTF. This chain joins TRBV6-5 and TRBJ2-6, with 7 positions matching TRBD2. The germline CDR1 and CDR2 sequences are MNHEY and SVGAGI. The CDR3 is made up of 18 amino acids.

This clonotype occurred many times. The chain joins TRBV20-1 to TRBJ2-4; TRBD2 agrees at 9 bases. CDR3 size: 13 residues. Germline CDR1 and CDR2: DFQATT and SNEGSKA (reference sequence). V lost 3 bases and J lost 9; bases outside the gene matches: 6. The CDR3 region is CSASSGRGGIQYF. The CDR3 coding sequence is TGCAGTGCTAGTAGCGGGAGAGGGGGCATTCAGTACTTC.

This clonotype was counted many times. The V and J genes are TRBV6-1 and TRBJ1-1, with no clear D. The CDR3 has 13 amino acids. V lost 2 bases to trimming and J lost 8 bases, with 12 bases between them. Looked up from germline, CDR1 is MNHNS and CDR2 is SASEGT. The CDR3, as DNA: TGTGCCAGCAGTGAATTCGGGCCCTTAGAAGCTTTCTTT. It codes for CASSEFGPLEAFF.

This clonotype appeared a few times. The chain employs TRBV3-1 and TRBJ2-2; perhaps D is TRBD1 or TRBD2 (5 bases each). Between the trimmed V and J ends, which lost 5 bases and 4 bases, there was a span of 14 bases. Germline values: CDR1 LGHDT, CDR2 YNNKEL (reference sequence). The CDR3 totals 15 residues. In DNA, the CDR3 is TGTGCCAGCAGCAACGGGGTTGGGGCCACCGGGGAGCTGTTTTTT. Translation gives CASSNGVGATGELFF.

This clonotype was seen more than once but under ten times. The chain is built from TRBV29-1 and TRBJ2-5; TRBD2 aligns across 8 bases. Germline values: CDR1 SQVTM, CDR2 ANQGSEA. After removal of 5 bases from V and 2 bases from J, the junction contained 10 bases not matched to a gene. The CDR3 length is 15 residues. The CDR3 region is CSVSETSALQETQYF. Here the CDR3 DNA reads TGCAGCGTTTCCGAGACTAGCGCCCTACAAGAGACCCAGTACTTC.

This clonotype was seen a few times. This chain links TRBV7-2 with TRBJ2-1, with D perhaps TRBD1 (6 bases). CDR3 size: 12 residues. Deletions cut 5 bases from V and 8 bases from J, with 10 bases between. The germline V gene has CDR1 SGHTA and CDR2 FQGNSA. The CDR3 sequence is CASSQNRDEQFF. The CDR3 region has the DNA TGTGCCAGCAGCCAGAACAGGGATGAGCAGTTCTTC. The full variable domain, its missing parts supplied by reference TRBV7-2 and TRBJ2-1, is GAGVSQSPSNKVTEKGKDVELRCDPISGHTALYWYRQSLGQGLEFLIYFQGNSAPDKSGLPSDRFSAERTGGSVSTLTIQRTQQEDSAVYLCASSQNRDEQFFGPGTRLTVL.

This clonotype was counted a few times. The chain recombines TRBV11-2 with TRBJ2-1, with 7 nucleotides matching TRBD1. CDR3 length: 14 residues. Germline V gene sequence: CDR1 SGHAT, CDR2 FQNNGV. V gave up 3 bases and J gave up 8 bases; unmatched junction bases: 7. The CDR3 region is CASSFHDRVHEQFF. CDR3 DNA: TGTGCCAGCAGCTTCCACGACAGGGTCCATGAGCAGTTCTTC.

This clonotype was seen at least ten times. This rearrangement joins TRBV20-1 to TRBJ2-3; the D gene is possibly TRBD2 (5 bases). The CDR3 has 14 amino acids. The germline V gene has CDR1 DFQATT and CDR2 SNEGSKA (reference sequence). The ends were cut back, 4 bases at V and 3 bases at J, with 14 bases in the middle. The CDR3 region has the DNA TGCAGTGCTATTGACCCACTAGGGACAGATACGCAGTATTTT. Translation: CSAIDPLGTDTQYF.

This clonotype was seen repeatedly, ten times or more. This chain links TRBV6-6 with TRBJ2-1; no definite D call. With 6 bases removed from V and 6 bases from J, the gap between germline ends came to 6 bases. This CDR3 has 11 amino acids. Germline V gene lookup returns CDR1 MNHNY and CDR2 SVGAGI (reference sequence). The CDR3 spells CASRESNEQFF. CDR3 bases: TGTGCCAGCAGGGAGAGCAATGAGCAGTTCTTC.

A note on this clonotype: This may stem from a read error, because a much larger clone lies one nucleotide away. This sequence joins TRBV4-2 and TRBJ1-5; D gene unclear. The CDR3 covers 13 residues. The germline gives CDR1 LGHNA, CDR2 YNFKEQ. This CDR3 is CTSSGRRDQPQHF. CDR3 bases: TGTACCAGCAGCGGCCGGAGGGATCAGCCCCAGCATTTT.

This clonotype was detected many times. The CDR3 nucleotides read TGCGCCAGCAGCTTGGGCCGGACAGACCATGGCTACACCTTC. Translating gives CASSLGRTDHGYTF. V and J are TRBV5-1 and TRBJ1-2; D is perhaps TRBD1 (6 bases). Trimming removed 0 bases from V and 6 bases from J, with 12 bases in between. The germline V gene encodes CDR1 SGHRS and CDR2 YFSETQ. The CDR3 covers 14 residues.

This clonotype has more than one count but fewer than ten. This rearrangement joins TRBV28 to TRBJ1-5; no reliable D call. V was cut by 2 bases and J by 4 bases, with 9 bases left in between. Germline-derived CDR1 and CDR2 are MDHEN and SYDVKM. This CDR3 is 14 amino acids long. The CDR3 DNA is TGTGCCAGCAGTTTACCACTGCGTAATCAGCCCCAGCATTTT. Translated, it gives CASSLPLRNQPQHF.

This clonotype has just a few counts. V is TRBV11-2 and J is TRBJ2-7, with D uncertain. Trimming stripped 1 base from V and 2 bases from J, with 9 bases between. Germline CDR1 is SGHAT and CDR2 is FQNNGV. This CDR3 region has 14 residues. The CDR3 region has the DNA TGTGCCAGCAGCTTAGGGAAAAGGGCCTACGAGCAGTACTTC. Translating gives CASSLGKRAYEQYF.

This clonotype was seen many times. The V call is TRBV5-1, the J call TRBJ1-3, with TRBD1 matching over 7 bases. The CDR3 spans 15 residues. From germline, CDR1 is SGHRS and CDR2 YFSETQ. The ends lost 3 bases at V and 8 bases at J; junction bases unmatched: 11. The CDR3 reads CASSSRQGAGDTIYF. In DNA form, the CDR3 reads TGCGCCAGCAGCTCCAGACAGGGAGCTGGGGACACCATATATTTT.